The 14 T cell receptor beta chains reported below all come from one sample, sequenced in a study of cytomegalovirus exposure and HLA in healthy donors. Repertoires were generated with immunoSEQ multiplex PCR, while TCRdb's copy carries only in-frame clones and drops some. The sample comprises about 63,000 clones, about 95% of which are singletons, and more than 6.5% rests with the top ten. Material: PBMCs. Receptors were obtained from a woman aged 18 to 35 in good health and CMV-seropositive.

CDR3 sequence: CASSPEETQYF. The CDR3 bases are TGTGCCAGCTCACCAGAGGAGACCCAGTACTTC. The chain combines TRBV18 with TRBJ2-5; D uncertain. CDR3 length: 11 amino acids. Trimming shortened V by 2 bases and J by 5 bases, and 3 bases separated the two germline ends. CDR1 and CDR2 (germline): KGHSH, LQKENI.

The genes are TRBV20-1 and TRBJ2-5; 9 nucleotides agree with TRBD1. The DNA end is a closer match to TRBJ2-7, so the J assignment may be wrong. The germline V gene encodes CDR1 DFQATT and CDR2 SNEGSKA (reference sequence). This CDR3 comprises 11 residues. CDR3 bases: TGCAGTGCGGGGACAGGGTACGAGCAGTACTTC. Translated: CSAGTGYEQYF.

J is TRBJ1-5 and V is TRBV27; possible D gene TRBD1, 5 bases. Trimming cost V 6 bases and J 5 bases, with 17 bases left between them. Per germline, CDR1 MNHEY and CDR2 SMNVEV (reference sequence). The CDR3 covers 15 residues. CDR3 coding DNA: TGTGCCAGCAGCTCATACGGGACGGGAGATCAGCCCCAGCATTTT. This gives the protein CASSSYGTGDQPQHF.

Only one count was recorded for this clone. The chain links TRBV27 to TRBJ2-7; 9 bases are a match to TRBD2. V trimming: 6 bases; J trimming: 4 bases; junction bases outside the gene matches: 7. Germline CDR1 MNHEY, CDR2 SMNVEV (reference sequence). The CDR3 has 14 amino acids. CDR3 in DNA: TGTGCCAGCAGGCCCCTAGCGGGAATATACGAGCAGTACTTC. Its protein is CASRPLAGIYEQYF.

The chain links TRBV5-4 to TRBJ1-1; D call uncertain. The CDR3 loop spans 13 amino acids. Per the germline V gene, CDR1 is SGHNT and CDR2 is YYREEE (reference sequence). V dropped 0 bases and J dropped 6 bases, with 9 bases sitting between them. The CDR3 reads CASSLDDISEAFF. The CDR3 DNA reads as TGTGCCAGCAGCTTGGATGACATCTCTGAAGCTTTCTTT.

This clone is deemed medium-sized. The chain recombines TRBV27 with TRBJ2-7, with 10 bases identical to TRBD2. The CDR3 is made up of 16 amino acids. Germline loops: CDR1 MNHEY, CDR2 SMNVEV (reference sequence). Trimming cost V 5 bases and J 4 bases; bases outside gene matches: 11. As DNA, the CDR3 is TGTGCCAGCAGTCCCATCGAGAAGCGGGAGGGATACGAGCAGTACTTC. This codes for CASSPIEKREGYEQYF.

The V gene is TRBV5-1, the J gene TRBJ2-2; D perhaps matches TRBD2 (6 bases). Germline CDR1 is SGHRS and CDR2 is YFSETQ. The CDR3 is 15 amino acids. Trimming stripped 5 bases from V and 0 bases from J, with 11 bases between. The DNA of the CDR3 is TGCGCCAGCAGATCCGGGGACTCGAACACCGGGGAGCTGTTTTTT. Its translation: CASRSGDSNTGELFF.

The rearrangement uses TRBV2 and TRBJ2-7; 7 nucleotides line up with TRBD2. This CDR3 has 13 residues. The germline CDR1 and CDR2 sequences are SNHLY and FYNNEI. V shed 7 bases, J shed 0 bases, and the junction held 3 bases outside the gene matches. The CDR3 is CASKERDSYEQYF. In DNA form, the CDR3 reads TGTGCCAGCAAAGAGCGGGACTCCTACGAGCAGTACTTC.

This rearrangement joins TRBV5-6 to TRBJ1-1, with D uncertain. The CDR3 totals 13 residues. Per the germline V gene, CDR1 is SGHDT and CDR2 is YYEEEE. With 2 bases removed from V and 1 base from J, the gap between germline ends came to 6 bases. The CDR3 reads CASSLPGNTEAFF. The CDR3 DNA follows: TGTGCCAGCAGCTTACCAGGGAACACTGAAGCTTTCTTT.

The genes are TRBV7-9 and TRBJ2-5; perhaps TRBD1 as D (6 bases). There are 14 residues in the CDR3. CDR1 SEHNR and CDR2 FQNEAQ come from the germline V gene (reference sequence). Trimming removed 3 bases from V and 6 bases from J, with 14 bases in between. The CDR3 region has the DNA TGTGCCAGCAGCTTCCCCAGAGGGGGACAGACCCAGTACTTC. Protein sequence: CASSFPRGGQTQYF.

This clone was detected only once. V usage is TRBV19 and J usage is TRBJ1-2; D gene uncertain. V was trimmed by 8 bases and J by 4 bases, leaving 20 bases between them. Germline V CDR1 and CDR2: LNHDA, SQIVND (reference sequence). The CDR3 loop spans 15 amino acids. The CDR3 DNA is TGTGCCAGTCCCCTATGGGCAGGAATTCCCTATGGCTACACCTTC. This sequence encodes CASPLWAGIPYGYTF.

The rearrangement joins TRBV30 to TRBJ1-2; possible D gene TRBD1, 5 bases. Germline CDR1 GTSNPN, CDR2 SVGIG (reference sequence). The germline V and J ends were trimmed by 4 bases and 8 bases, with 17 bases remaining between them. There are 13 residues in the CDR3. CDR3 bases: TGTGCCTGGATCCGGGGGGGGTTCTTAGGCTACACCTTC. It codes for CAWIRGGFLGYTF.

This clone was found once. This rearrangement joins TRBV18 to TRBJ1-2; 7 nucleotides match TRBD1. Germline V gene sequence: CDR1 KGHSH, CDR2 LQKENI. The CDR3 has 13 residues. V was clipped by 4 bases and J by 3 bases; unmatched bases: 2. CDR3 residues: CASSRDRDYGYTF. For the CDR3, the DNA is TGTGCCAGCTCACGCGACAGGGACTATGGCTACACCTTC. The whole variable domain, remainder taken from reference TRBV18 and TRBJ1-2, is NAGVMQNPRHLVRRRGQEARLRCSPMKGHSHVYWYRQLPEEGLKFMVYLQKENIIDESGMPKERFSAEFPKEGPSILRIQQVVRGDSAAYFCASSRDRDYGYTFGSGTRLTVV.

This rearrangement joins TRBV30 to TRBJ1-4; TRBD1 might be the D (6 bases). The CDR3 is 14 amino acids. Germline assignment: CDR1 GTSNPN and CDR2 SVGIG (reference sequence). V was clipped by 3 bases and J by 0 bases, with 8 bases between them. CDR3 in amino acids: CAWSDRPTNEKLFF. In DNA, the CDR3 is TGTGCCTGGAGCGACAGGCCAACTAATGAAAAACTGTTTTTT. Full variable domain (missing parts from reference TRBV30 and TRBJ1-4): SQTIHQWPATLVQPVGSPLSLECTVEGTSNPNLYWYRQAAGRGLQLLFYSVGIGQISSEVPQNLSASRPQDRQFILSSKKLLLSDSGFYLCAWSDRPTNEKLFFGSGTQLSVL.